The T cell receptor (beta chain) under discussion was sequenced for a study of blood T cell repertoires in COVID-19. Study at large: Collection of acute and convalescent COVID-19 samples took place in the United States, Italy and Spain.

The germline gives CDR1 SQVTM, CDR2 ANQGSEA. Trimming removed 0 bases from V and 3 bases from J; junction bases left unmatched: 8. This CDR3 is 16 amino acids long. Authors' data handling: Nucleated cell counts were estimated from reference gene primer amplification. Only in-frame clones appear in the TCRdb table, and some are missing; sequencing was by immunoSEQ multiplex PCR. V and J calls and clone size are given by that table; D and trimming were obtained from the DNA. The sample carries over 300,000 clones, almost 90% recorded once. The sequenced sample was peripheral blood. This sequence was found in a man aged 18 to 30 with active or convalescent COVID-19. The rearrangement links TRBV29-1 to TRBJ1-1; 9 bases are shared with TRBD1. The CDR3 here is CSVEETPNRGHTEAFF. DNA of the CDR3: TGCAGCGTTGAAGAGACACCAAACAGGGGGCACACTGAAGCTTTCTTT.